The source of this T cell receptor beta chain is a study of naive and memory T cell subsets. Both TRBC1 and TRBC2 were covered by a beta constant-region primer of two equimolar oligonucleotides. Nested alpha and beta constant-region primers with the SP2 primer drove four PCR rounds on ligated cDNA. TCRdb used MiXCR to reprocess the UMI-ligation and nested PCR reads, holding one entry per CDR3 protein. The sample shows 95,000 to 150,000 distinct CDR3 sequences, 36% of them seen only once. J was trimmed by 1 base and V by 4 bases; bases with no gene match: 4. CDR1 and CDR2 (germline): SGHRS, YFSETQ. This CDR3 is built from 16 residues. This clonotype was counted ten times or more.

The receptor's source is a human donor in good health. The V gene is TRBV5-1, the J gene TRBJ2-4; 11 bases are shared with TRBD2. The sequencing sample was made of central memory CD4+ T cells from blood. CDR3 sequence reads: CASSPTSGVAKNIQYF. CDR3 sequence (DNA): TGCGCCAGCAGCCCGACTAGCGGGGTTGCCAAAAACATTCAGTACTTC.